This entry describes one TCR beta chain. Its antigen is as yet unknown. Produced via immunoSEQ multiplex PCR; TCRdb's table is partial and in-frame only. The data contain around 110,000 clones, 80% to 90% of them seen just once; the ten biggest clones take up around a tenth. The data belong to a study of T cell responses to AZD1222 COVID-19 vaccine. General observations from the study: Baseline antibody screening turned up just five to seven seropositive AZD1222 recipients.

The starting material was peripheral blood, obtained on day 0 of AZD1222 vaccination. The origin of this receptor is an adult in good health.

CDR3 amino acids: CASSNAGGTGELFF. CDR3 in DNA: TGTGCCAGTAGTAACGCAGGGGGCACCGGGGAGCTGTTTTTT. V usage is TRBV19 and J usage is TRBJ2-2; TRBD1 aligns across 7 bases. J lost 4 bases, V lost 4 bases, and 3 bases had no gene match. CDR1 is LNHDA, CDR2 SQIVND, per germline (reference sequence). The CDR3 has 14 amino acids.